This TCR beta chain stems from a study of read filtering for tumor transcriptome and immune sequencing. This clonotype was counted at least ten times. V was cut by 0 bases and J by 2 bases, with 7 bases left in between. The CDR3 is 14 residues long. Germline CDR1 and CDR2: MNHNS and SASEGT. This library used roughly 400 ng RNA and molecular barcoded adaptors spanning alpha/delta and beta/gamma chains. MiXCR, applied by TCRdb to the reads, yields one record per CDR3 protein. The table has around 41,000 distinct CDR3 sequences, approximately 14% seen once; the top ten hold around 19%. Sequencing input: a population of CD138-negative cells sorted from bone marrow. This receptor was identified in a donor at least 40 years old with multiple myeloma. This chain links TRBV6-1 with TRBJ1-2; D ambiguous. The CDR3 sequence is CASSEAQTNYGYTF. CDR3 bases: TGTGCCAGCAGTGAAGCTCAGACCAACTATGGCTACACCTTC.